These 13 T cell receptor beta chains came from one sample sequenced in a study of blood T cell repertoires in COVID-19. Using immunoSEQ multiplex PCR, the repertoire was profiled, and TCRdb retains in-frame clones only, with some absent. This table holds about 280,000 clones, under 90% found once. The specimen sequenced was peripheral blood. The origin of the receptors is a woman between 40 and 50 years old who had recovered from COVID-19.

This chain uses TRBV19 with TRBJ1-5; 8 bases fit TRBD1. The CDR3 runs 15 residues. CDR1 is LNHDA and CDR2 is SQIVND in the germline V gene (reference sequence). V lost 9 bases and J lost 4; bases outside the gene matches: 11. The DNA for the CDR3 is TGTGCCAGCAGCGGGCCCGGGACAGGAAATCAGCCCCAGCATTTT. It encodes CASSGPGTGNQPQHF.

This clone was observed a few times. The chain uses TRBV9 and TRBJ1-5; 7 nucleotides match TRBD1. The CDR3 runs to 14 residues. Germline CDR1 SGDLS, CDR2 YYNGEE. The V segment lost 4 bases and the J segment 4 bases; nucleotides outside the gene matches: 5. As DNA, the CDR3 is TGTGCCAGCAGCACCGAACAGGGGAATCAGCCCCAGCATTTT. It encodes CASSTEQGNQPQHF.

This chain joins TRBV16 and TRBJ2-2; D unclear. The germline CDR1 and CDR2 sequences are KGHSY and FQNENV. The V end lost 2 bases, the J end lost 6 bases, and 10 bases lay between the germline ends. The CDR3 loop spans 14 amino acids. In nucleotides, the CDR3 is TGTGCCAGCAGCCAAACCGGTCGGGCCGGGGAGCTGTTTTTT. It codes for CASSQTGRAGELFF.

Regarding this clone: Other DNA sequences of this sample code for an identical CDR3. This rearrangement joins TRBV27 to TRBJ2-7; D is unresolved. Germline-derived CDR1 and CDR2 are MNHEY and SMNVEV (reference sequence). V lost 6 bases, J lost 0 bases, and 21 bases lay in between. This CDR3 is 17 amino acids long. The CDR3 DNA sequence: TGTGCCAGCAGCCTGGCCATCCGCGGCGGTTCCTCCTACGAGCAGTACTTC. Its translation is CASSLAIRGGSSYEQYF.

This chain links TRBV7-6 with TRBJ2-1; 11 nucleotides agree with TRBD2. CDR1 SGHVS and CDR2 FNYEAQ come from the germline V gene. V lost 5 bases, J lost 0 bases, and 6 bases stayed unmatched. The CDR3 contains 17 residues. In DNA form, the CDR3 reads TGTGCCAGCAGCGCTACTAGCGGGGGCCCCTCCTACAATGAGCAGTTCTTC. Its translation: CASSATSGGPSYNEQFF.

The chain uses TRBV10-3 and TRBJ2-1, with 8 bases that match TRBD1. The CDR3 loop spans 15 amino acids. V gave up 8 bases and J gave up 7 bases; unmatched junction bases: 13. Germline lookup yields CDR1 ENHRY and CDR2 SYGVKD. The CDR3 protein is CAIQGAGQGFNEQFF. DNA of the CDR3: TGTGCCATCCAGGGGGCTGGGCAGGGGTTTAATGAGCAGTTCTTC.

The chain joins TRBV28 to TRBJ2-5, with 10 bases identical to TRBD2. This CDR3 contains 16 residues. Germline-derived CDR1 and CDR2 are MDHEN and SYDVKM. V lost 3 bases and J lost 5; bases outside the gene matches: 9. CDR3 in DNA: TGTGCCAGCAGTTTTTTGGCTAGCGGGAGTCGGGAGACCCAGTACTTC. It yields the protein CASSFLASGSRETQYF.

The chain employs TRBV5-4 and TRBJ2-4, with TRBD1 matching 10 bases. Germline V gene lookup returns CDR1 SGHNT and CDR2 YYREEE (reference sequence). J lost 14 bases, V lost 4 bases, and 12 bases had no gene match. The CDR3 extends over 14 amino acids. CDR3 sequence: CASSAPGQGPPEYF. The DNA for the CDR3 is TGTGCCAGCAGCGCGCCGGGACAGGGGCCCCCGGAGTACTTC.

The chain combines TRBV6-2 or TRBV6-3 with TRBJ1-5; no clear D gene. Germline assignment: CDR1 MNHEY and CDR2 SVGEGT. CDR3 length: 11 amino acids. Trimming pared 4 bases from V and 9 bases from J, leaving 7 bases between. CDR3 sequence reads: CASSSGWPQHF. The DNA of the CDR3 is TGTGCCAGCAGTTCGGGTTGGCCCCAGCATTTT.

The chain links TRBV7-9 to TRBJ1-5; 9 bases map to TRBD1. Trimming at V came to 0 bases and at J to 7 bases, leaving 1 base not matched to a gene. CDR1 and CDR2 from the germline V gene are SEHNR and FQNEAQ (reference sequence). There are 14 residues in the CDR3. The CDR3 spells CASSLAGQGQPQHF. CDR3 in DNA: TGTGCCAGCAGCTTAGCGGGACAGGGACAGCCCCAGCATTTT.

The chain is built from TRBV10-3 and TRBJ1-1; TRBD1 is a possible D gene (5 bases). CDR1 and CDR2 from the germline V gene are ENHRY and SYGVKD. The CDR3 covers 14 residues. V was cut by 0 bases and J by 6 bases, with 11 bases left in between. CDR3 residues: CAISESGGSAEAFF. The CDR3 nucleotides are TGTGCCATCAGTGAGTCCGGGGGATCGGCTGAAGCTTTCTTT.

The V gene is TRBV28, the J gene TRBJ2-3, with D possibly TRBD1 on 6 matching bases. The CDR3 sequence is 14 residues long. Germline CDR1 is MDHEN and CDR2 is SYDVKM. V was clipped by 5 bases and J by 1 base, with 10 bases between them. The CDR3 spells CASSERQGTDTQYF. As DNA, the CDR3 is TGTGCCAGCAGTGAGCGACAGGGCACAGATACGCAGTATTTT.

The rearrangement joins TRBV5-1 to TRBJ2-3, with D perhaps TRBD1 (5 bases). V gave up 0 bases and J gave up 4 bases, with 12 bases separating them. The germline gives CDR1 SGHRS, CDR2 YFSETQ. This CDR3 spans 15 amino acids. CDR3 loop: CASSLAPPRADTQYF. CDR3 nucleotides: TGCGCCAGCAGCTTGGCACCCCCCAGGGCAGATACGCAGTATTTT.